This TCR beta chain was sequenced for a study of blood T cell repertoires in COVID-19. Study information: Sites across the United States, Italy and Spain contributed samples from acute and convalescent COVID-19. Sources were T cells, B-cell-depleted T cells, or PBMCs; the material itself was cDNA or gDNA.

Germline V lookup: CDR1 SGHTA, CDR2 FQGNSA. Trimming at V came to 7 bases and at J to 3 bases, leaving 11 bases not matched to a gene. The CDR3 spans 16 residues. Under the authors' procedure: Amplified reference gene primers provided the basis for estimating nucleated cell counts. Repertoires were generated with immunoSEQ multiplex PCR, while TCRdb's copy carries only in-frame clones and drops some. V and J calls and clone size are as listed in that table; D and trimming were resolved from the DNA. The sample carries roughly 190,000 clones, approximately 84% recorded once. The chain recombines TRBV7-2 with TRBJ1-2; 10 bases line up with TRBD1. This TCR derives from a woman in her seventies with active or convalescent COVID-19. Sequencing was performed on peripheral blood. The CDR3 is CASTFLRQGAYYGYTF. The CDR3 DNA reads as TGTGCCAGCACCTTCCTCCGACAGGGGGCTTACTATGGCTACACCTTC.